This TCR beta chain is from a study of shared clonotypes between healthy human individuals. Study at large: Participating donors consisted of two women and a few men aged 18 to 49. The study, taken as a whole, reports: Non-shared clonotypes had lower generation probabilities than clonotypes shared by all four sorted-subset donors. Generally, naive subsets (rather than memory subsets) showed larger estimated richness.

About this clone itself: Its antigen is as yet unknown.

Germline assignment: CDR1 SGHAT and CDR2 FQNNGV. The J segment lost 8 bases and the V segment lost 5 bases, leaving 5 bases of the junction unmatched. The CDR3 consists of 14 residues. Profiling relied on immunoSEQ multiplex PCR, and the TCRdb table lists in-frame clones only, not all of them. The sample holds about 710,000 clones; approximately 72% are singletons and the top ten take under 2%. From CD4+ cells came CD45RA+ naive and CD45RA-negative memory subsets. What was sequenced was memory CD4+ T cells sorted from blood. Specified subset: CD45RA-negative fraction. The TCR originated in a woman aged 25 to 39 in good health. V is TRBV11-2 and J is TRBJ2-3; 12 nucleotides match TRBD2. The CDR3 is CASSPTSGSGTQYF. CDR3 coding DNA: TGTGCCAGCAGCCCGACTAGCGGGAGCGGTACGCAGTATTTT. Variable domain in full (rest from reference TRBV11-2 and TRBJ2-3): EAGVAQSPRYKIIEKRQSVAFWCNPISGHATLYWYQQILGQGPKLLIQFQNNGVVDDSQLPKDRFSAERLKGVDSTLKIQPAKLEDSAVYLCASSPTSGSGTQYFGPGTRLTVL.